One TCR beta chain is described in this entry. The CDR3 covers 15 residues. The V and J ends lost 3 bases and 3 bases, in that order; junction bases with no gene match: 5. Germline assignment: CDR1 LGHNA and CDR2 YSLEER. Sequencing used immunoSEQ multiplex PCR; TCRdb keeps in-frame clones, though not all of them. The repertoire includes roughly 110,000 clones, 85% to 95% of them detected once, and 0.78% sits in the top ten. The data stem from a study of T cell changes during pregnancy in multiple sclerosis. The source was peripheral blood, collected in the third trimester of pregnancy. This sequence originates from a female donor in good health, enrolled as a control in a pregnancy study. This chain connects TRBV4-3 to TRBJ2-7; 10 bases line up with TRBD1. The CDR3 sequence: CASSQGGDRGYEQYF. CDR3 sequence (DNA): TGCGCCAGCAGCCAGGGGGGGGACAGGGGCTACGAGCAGTACTTC.